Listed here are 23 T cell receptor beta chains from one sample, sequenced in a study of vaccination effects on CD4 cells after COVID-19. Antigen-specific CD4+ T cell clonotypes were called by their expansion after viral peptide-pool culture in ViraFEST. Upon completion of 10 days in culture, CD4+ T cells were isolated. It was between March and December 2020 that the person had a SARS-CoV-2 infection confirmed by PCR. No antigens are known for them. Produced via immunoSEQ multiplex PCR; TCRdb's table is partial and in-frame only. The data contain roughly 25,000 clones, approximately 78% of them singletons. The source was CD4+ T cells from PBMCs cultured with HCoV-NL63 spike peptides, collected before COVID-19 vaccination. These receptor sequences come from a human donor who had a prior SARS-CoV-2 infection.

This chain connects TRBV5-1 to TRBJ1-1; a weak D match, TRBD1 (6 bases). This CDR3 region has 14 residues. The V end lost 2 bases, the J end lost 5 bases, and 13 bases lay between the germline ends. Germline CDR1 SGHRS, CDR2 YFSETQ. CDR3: CASSFQGYGTEAFF. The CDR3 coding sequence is TGCGCCAGCAGCTTCCAGGGGTACGGGACTGAAGCTTTCTTT.

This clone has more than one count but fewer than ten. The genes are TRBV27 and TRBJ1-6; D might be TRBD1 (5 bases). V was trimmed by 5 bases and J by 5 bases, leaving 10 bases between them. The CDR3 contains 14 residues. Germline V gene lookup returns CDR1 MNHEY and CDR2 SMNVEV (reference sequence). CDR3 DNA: TGTGCCAGCAGTCTGATGACAGATAATTCACCCCTCCACTTT. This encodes CASSLMTDNSPLHF.

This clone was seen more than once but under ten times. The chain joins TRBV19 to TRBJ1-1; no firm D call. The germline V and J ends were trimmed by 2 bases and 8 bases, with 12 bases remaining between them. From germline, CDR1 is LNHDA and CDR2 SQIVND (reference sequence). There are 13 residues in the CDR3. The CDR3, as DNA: TGTGCCAGTAGTATAAGGGAAAACTTGGAAGCTTTCTTT. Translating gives CASSIRENLEAFF. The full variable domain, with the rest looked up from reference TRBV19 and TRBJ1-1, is DGGITQSPKYLFRKEGQNVTLSCEQNLNHDAMYWYRQDPGQGLRLIYYSQIVNDFQKGDIAEGYSVSREKKESFPLTVTSAQKNPTAFYLCASSIRENLEAFFGQGTRLTVV.

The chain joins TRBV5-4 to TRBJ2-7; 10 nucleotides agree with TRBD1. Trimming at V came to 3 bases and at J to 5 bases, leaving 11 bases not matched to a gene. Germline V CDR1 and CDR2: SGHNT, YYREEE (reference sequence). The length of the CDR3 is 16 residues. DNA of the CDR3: TGTGCCAGCAGCTCGTCAGACAGGGGGCTAGGAGACGAGCAGTACTTC. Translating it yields CASSSSDRGLGDEQYF.

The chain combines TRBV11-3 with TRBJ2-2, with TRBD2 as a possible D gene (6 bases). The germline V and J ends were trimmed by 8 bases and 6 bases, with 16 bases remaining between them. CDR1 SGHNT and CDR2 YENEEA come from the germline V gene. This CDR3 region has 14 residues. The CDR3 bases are TGTGCCAGCCGGAGGGAGATAACGGCCGGGGAGCTGTTTTTT. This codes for CASRREITAGELFF.

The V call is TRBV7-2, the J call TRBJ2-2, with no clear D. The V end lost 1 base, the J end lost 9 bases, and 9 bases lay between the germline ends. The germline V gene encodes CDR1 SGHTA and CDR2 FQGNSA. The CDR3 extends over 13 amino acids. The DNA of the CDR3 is TGTGCCAGCAGCTTAGTGAAGTTCAGGGAGCTGTTTTTT. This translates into CASSLVKFRELFF. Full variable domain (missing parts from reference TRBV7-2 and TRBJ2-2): GAGVSQSPSNKVTEKGKDVELRCDPISGHTALYWYRQSLGQGLEFLIYFQGNSAPDKSGLPSDRFSAERTGGSVSTLTIQRTQQEDSAVYLCASSLVKFRELFFGEGSRLTVL.

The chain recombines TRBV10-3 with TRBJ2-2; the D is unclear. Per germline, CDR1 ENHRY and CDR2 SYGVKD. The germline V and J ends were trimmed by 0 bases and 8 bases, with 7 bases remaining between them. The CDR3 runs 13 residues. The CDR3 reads CAISESRPGELFF. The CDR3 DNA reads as TGTGCCATCAGTGAGTCCCGACCGGGGGAGCTGTTTTTT.

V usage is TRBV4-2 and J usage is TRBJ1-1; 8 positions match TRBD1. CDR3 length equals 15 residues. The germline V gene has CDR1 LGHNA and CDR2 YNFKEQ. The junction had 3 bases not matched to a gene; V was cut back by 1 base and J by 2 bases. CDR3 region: CASSQVDRGNTEAFF. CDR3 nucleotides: TGTGCCAGCAGCCAAGTCGACAGGGGCAACACTGAAGCTTTCTTT.

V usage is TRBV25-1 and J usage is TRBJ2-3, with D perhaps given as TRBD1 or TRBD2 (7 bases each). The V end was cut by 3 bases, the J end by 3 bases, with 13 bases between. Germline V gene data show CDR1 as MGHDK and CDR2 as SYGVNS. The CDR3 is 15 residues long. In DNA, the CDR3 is TGTGCCAGCAGTGATTGGGAGGGGGCAACAGATACGCAGTATTTT. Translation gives CASSDWEGATDTQYF.

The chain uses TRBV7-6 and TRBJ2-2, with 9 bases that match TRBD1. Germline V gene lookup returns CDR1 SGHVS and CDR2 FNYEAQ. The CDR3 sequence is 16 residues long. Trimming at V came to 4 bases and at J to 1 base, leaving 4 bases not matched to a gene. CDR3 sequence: CASSSRQGGNTGELFF. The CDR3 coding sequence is TGTGCCAGCAGCTCGAGACAGGGGGGGAACACCGGGGAGCTGTTTTTT.

CDR3: CASSPPEGSRHF. As DNA, the CDR3 is TGTGCCAGCTCACCACCGGAGGGATCCCGGCATTTT. This chain links TRBV18 with TRBJ1-5; D unclear. This CDR3 is built from 12 residues. Germline loops: CDR1 KGHSH, CDR2 LQKENI. With 0 bases removed from V and 15 bases from J, the gap between germline ends came to 12 bases.

CDR3: CASSLTAGGRDQPQHF. In DNA form, the CDR3 reads TGTGCCAGCTCACTCACGGCAGGCGGAAGAGATCAGCCCCAGCATTTT. The gene calls are TRBV18 and TRBJ1-5; no definite D call. V dropped 4 bases and J dropped 5 bases, with 18 bases sitting between them. Looked up from germline, CDR1 is KGHSH and CDR2 is LQKENI. CDR3 length equals 16 residues.

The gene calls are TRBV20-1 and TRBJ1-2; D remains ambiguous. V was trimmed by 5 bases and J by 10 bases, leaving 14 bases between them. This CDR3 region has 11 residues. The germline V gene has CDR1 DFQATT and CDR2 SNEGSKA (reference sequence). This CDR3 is CSAPLRGDYTF. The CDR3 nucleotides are TGCAGTGCTCCCCTCCGGGGAGACTACACCTTC.

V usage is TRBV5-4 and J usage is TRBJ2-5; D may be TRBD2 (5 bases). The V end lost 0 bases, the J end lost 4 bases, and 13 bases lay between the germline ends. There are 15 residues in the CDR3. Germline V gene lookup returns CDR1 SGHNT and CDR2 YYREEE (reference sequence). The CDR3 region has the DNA TGTGCCAGCAGCTTGGCGGGATTCCGGCGAGAGACCCAGTACTTC. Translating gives CASSLAGFRRETQYF.

CDR3 DNA sequence: TGTGCCAGCAGGGGACTAGCGGGGGGCTCCCAAGAGACCCAGTACTTC. Encoded protein: CASRGLAGGSQETQYF. V gene TRBV2 combines with J gene TRBJ2-5, with 15 bases that match TRBD2. Germline values: CDR1 SNHLY, CDR2 FYNNEI. After removal of 6 bases from V and 1 base from J, the junction contained 3 bases not matched to a gene. The CDR3 extends over 16 amino acids.

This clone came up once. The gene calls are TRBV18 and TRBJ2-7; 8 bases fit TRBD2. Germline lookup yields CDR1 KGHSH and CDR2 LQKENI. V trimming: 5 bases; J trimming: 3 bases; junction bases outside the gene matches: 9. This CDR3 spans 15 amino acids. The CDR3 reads CASSAGTSLVYEQYF. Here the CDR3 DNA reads TGTGCCAGCTCAGCCGGGACTAGTCTCGTCTACGAGCAGTACTTC.

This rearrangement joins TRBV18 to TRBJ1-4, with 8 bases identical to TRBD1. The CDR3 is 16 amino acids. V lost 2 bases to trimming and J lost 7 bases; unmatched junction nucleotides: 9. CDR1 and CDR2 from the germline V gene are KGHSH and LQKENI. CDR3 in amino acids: CASSPNRGIVGEKLFF. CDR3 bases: TGTGCCAGCTCACCAAACAGGGGGATTGTCGGTGAAAAACTGTTTTTT.

As DNA, the CDR3 is TGCGCCAGCAGCCAAGGCCCTCCCGATTCAAATGAAAAACTGTTTTTT. Its protein product is CASSQGPPDSNEKLFF. The rearrangement uses TRBV4-3 and TRBJ1-4; D is ambiguous. CDR3 length equals 16 residues. V was trimmed by 1 base and J by 5 bases, leaving 14 bases between them. The germline V gene encodes CDR1 LGHNA and CDR2 YSLEER.

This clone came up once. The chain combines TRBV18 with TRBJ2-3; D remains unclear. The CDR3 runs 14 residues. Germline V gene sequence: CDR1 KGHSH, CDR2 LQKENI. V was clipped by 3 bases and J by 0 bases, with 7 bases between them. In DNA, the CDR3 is TGTGCCAGCTCACCCCTGCCCAGCACAGATACGCAGTATTTT. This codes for CASSPLPSTDTQYF.

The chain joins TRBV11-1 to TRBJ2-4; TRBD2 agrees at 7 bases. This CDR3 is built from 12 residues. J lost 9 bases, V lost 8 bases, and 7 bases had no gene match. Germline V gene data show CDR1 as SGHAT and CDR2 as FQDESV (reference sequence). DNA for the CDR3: TGTGCCAGCCTAGGGCCGGGGGGCATTCAGTACTTC. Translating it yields CASLGPGGIQYF.

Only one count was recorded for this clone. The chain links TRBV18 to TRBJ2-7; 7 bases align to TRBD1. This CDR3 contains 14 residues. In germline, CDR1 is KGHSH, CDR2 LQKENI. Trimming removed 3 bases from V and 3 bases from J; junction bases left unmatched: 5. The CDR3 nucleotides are TGTGCCAGCTCACCTTATGGACAGGACTACGAGCAGTACTTC. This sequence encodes CASSPYGQDYEQYF.

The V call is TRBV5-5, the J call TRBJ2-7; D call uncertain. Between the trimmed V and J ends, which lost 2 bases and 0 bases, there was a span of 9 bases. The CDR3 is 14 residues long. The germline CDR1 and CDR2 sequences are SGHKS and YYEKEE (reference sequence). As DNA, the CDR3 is TGTGCCAGCAGCTTTGGGTGGCCCTCCTACGAGCAGTACTTC. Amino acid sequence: CASSFGWPSYEQYF.

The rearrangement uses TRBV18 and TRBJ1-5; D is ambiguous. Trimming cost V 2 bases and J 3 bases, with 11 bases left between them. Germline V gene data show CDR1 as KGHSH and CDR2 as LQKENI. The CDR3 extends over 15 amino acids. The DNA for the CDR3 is TGTGCCAGCTCACCATTACCGGGTCCCAATCAGCCCCAGCATTTT. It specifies CASSPLPGPNQPQHF.